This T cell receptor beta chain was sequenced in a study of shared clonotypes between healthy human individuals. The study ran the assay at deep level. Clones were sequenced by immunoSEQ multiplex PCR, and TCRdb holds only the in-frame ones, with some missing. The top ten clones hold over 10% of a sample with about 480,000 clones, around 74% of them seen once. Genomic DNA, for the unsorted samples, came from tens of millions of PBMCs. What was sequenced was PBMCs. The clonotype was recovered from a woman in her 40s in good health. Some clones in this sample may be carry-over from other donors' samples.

This chain's CDR3 is CASTPGQGASGELFF. The CDR3 nucleotides are TGTGCCAGCACCCCGGGACAGGGGGCTTCCGGGGAGCTGTTTTTT. The J gene is TRBJ2-2, the V gene TRBV6-1, with 12 bases lining up with TRBD1. V was pared by 7 bases and J by 6 bases, with 6 bases of the junction left unmatched. From germline, CDR1 is MNHNS and CDR2 SASEGT. The CDR3 runs to 15 residues.